Given below is one T cell receptor (beta chain) in context. Its antigen is not known. The data derive from a study of shared clonotypes between healthy human individuals. Regarding the study as a whole: The expectation was that sequencing depth would affect clonotype sharing among donors.

The CDR3 extends over 17 amino acids. Trimming took off 6 bases at V and 2 bases at J, with 22 bases between the two ends. The germline V gene encodes CDR1 MDHEN and CDR2 SYDVKM. Deep-level settings were used for running the assay. Study processing details: ImmunoSEQ only sent back junction sequences with no quality scores, so filtering was done differently. Libraries were prepared by immunoSEQ multiplex PCR; TCRdb keeps only in-frame clonotypes and omits some of them. V and J calls and clone size are given by that table; D and trimming were obtained from the DNA. The sample lists fewer than 550,000 clones, over 75% seen once, with approximately 12% in the top ten.

The chain uses TRBV28 and TRBJ1-2; D might be TRBD1 (6 bases). The sequenced sample consisted of PBMCs. This TCR derives from a woman between 35 and 50 years old in good health. Some clones in this sample may be carry-over from other donors' samples. The CDR3 loop reads CASRNPQGDLQNYGYTF. The CDR3, as DNA: TGTGCCAGCAGAAACCCACAGGGAGACCTCCAAAACTATGGCTACACCTTC.